This T cell receptor (beta chain) was retrieved from a study of low-dose radiotherapy and immunotherapy resistance in tumors. Noted time point: before trial treatment. A few counts support this clonotype. Trimming shortened V by 2 bases and J by 0 bases, and 7 bases separated the two germline ends. This CDR3 region has 14 residues. CDR1 is SGHKS, CDR2 YYEKEE, per germline (reference sequence). It was with a constant-region primer and a V-primer adapter that TCRs were amplified over roughly 18 PCR cycles. One entry per CDR3 protein, called by TCRdb with MiXCR from the reads. The profile covers about 46,000 distinct CDR3 sequences, with approximately 12% appearing a single time and roughly 6.2% taken by the ten largest.

The sample was PBMCs, taken before treatment. The chain employs TRBV5-5 and TRBJ2-3; D uncertain. This clonotype was obtained from a female donor with ovarian cancer. The CDR3 DNA sequence: TGTGCCAGCAGCTTAGACCAAAGCACAGATACGCAGTATTTT. It is translated as CASSLDQSTDTQYF.